Sequencing of this T cell receptor beta chain was carried out in a study of blood T cell repertoires in COVID-19. Study summary: Specimens from acute and convalescent COVID-19 originated in the United States, Italy and Spain.

Libraries were prepared by immunoSEQ multiplex PCR; TCRdb keeps only in-frame clonotypes and omits some of them. The table lists around 310,000 clones, nearly 90% of them singletons. Trimming removed 4 bases at V and 1 base at J, with 13 bases between. Germline CDR1 reads MNHEY; CDR2 reads SMNVEV (reference sequence). The CDR3 is made up of 15 amino acids. The specimen sequenced was PBMCs or T cells enriched from blood (not recorded which). The V call is TRBV27, the J call TRBJ1-1; D is perhaps TRBD1 (5 bases). This receptor was identified in a woman in her twenties or thirties who had recovered from COVID-19. Written as DNA, the CDR3 is TGTGCCAGCAGTTCCCTCAGGGCTCGGAACACTGAAGCTTTCTTT. As protein: CASSSLRARNTEAFF.